Reported below is one T cell receptor (beta chain). Which antigen it targets is not known. Per-nucleotide qualities are absent, and no much larger clonotype sits a single base away. Spanning cysteine to phenylalanine, the CDR3 consists of 11 amino acids. CDR3 DNA is the only sequence kept; it has 33 bases, read in frame from the first base. From a lookup of the germline V gene, CDR1 and CDR2 are MDHEN and SYDVKM. A distance of 13 bases separates the germline ends of V and J, which lose 4 bases and 15 bases respectively. The library was prepared using the immunoSEQ multiplex PCR assay. The multiplex PCR relied on a mix of 60 forward primers for TCR Vbeta segments and 13 reverse primers for TCR Jbeta segments. A multiplex PCR assay on genomic DNA amplified the CDR3 region of rearranged TCR beta genes. On the Illumina HiSeq System, the amplified TCR beta libraries were sequenced as 87-base-pair reads. In the authors' own workflow: A later analysis counted tens of millions of unique TCR beta chains across the 690 or so repertoires, and 9 million to 14 million of these chains were shared by at least two donors. A nearest-neighbor algorithm error-corrected the raw reads and collapsed the reads into unique sequences, merging closely related sequences to remove PCR and sequencing errors. Alignment of CDR3 sequences to IMGT reference sequences was used to assign V, D and J gene segments. Each retained sequence needed at least a six-nucleotide match to both a V gene segment and a J gene segment. Rearrangements were classified as productive when the CDR3 lacked stop codons and remained in frame with V and J, and all other rearrangements were classified as non-productive. Following IMGT convention, CDR3 was defined as the stretch from the second conserved V-encoded cysteine to the conserved J-encoded phenylalanine. In an earlier analysis of around 640 of the donors, sequences lacking an unambiguous match to a single V gene segment were excluded. An earlier analysis of a few hundred of the donors classified V segments as functional when productive rearrangements were above 56.7% and as segregating when the standard deviation between donors was above 5%. A statistical classification framework was developed to diagnose cytomegalovirus status using the catalog of TCR beta chain sequences. In a later analysis, V and J genes were assigned by comparing TCR nucleotide sequences against IMGT/GENE-DB human TR gene sequences. The TCRdist pipeline was used in a later analysis to assign CDR3 sequences and most-parsimonious VDJ recombination scenarios. In a later analysis, every TCR beta chain was defined by the combination of its CDR3 amino acid sequence and its V-gene family, and reads without a unique V-gene family were dropped. In a later analysis, 500 to 700 highly shared, low-generation-probability nucleotide sequences were removed to address suspected cross-contamination and a sequencing artifact. A later analysis calculated a clonal expansion index for each public chain from normalized within-repertoire ranks of inferred template counts. In a later analysis, generation probabilities were computed using a VDJ recombination model fitted to out-of-frame rearrangements, and the results were checked against IGoR. In a later analysis, hypergeometric tests were used to score TCR-TCR, TCR-HLA and TCR-CMV co-occurrence, with a repertoire-size bias correction applied to TCR pairs. A later analysis estimated false discovery rates by permuting HLA or CMV assignments 20 times. In a later analysis, co-occurring TCRs were grouped using DBSCAN, with TCRdist sequence similarity added in when clustering inside HLA-allele-positive subsets. For co-occurrence clustering, repertoires with fewer than 30,000 or more than 120,000 public chains were excluded, along with a handful of repertoires with anomalous nucleotide sharing. TCRdb re-hosts the immuneACCESS table, in-frame sequences only. Its copies lack some clones; in the studies checked, an unresolved V gene accounts for under half of them, and the cause for the rest is not known. That table furnishes V, J and clone size, whereas the DNA furnished D and trimming. This sample holds fewer than 150,000 clones; over 70% were observed only once. The top ten hold over 2% of the sample.

The data originate from a study of cytomegalovirus exposure and HLA in healthy donors (dated by TCRdb to the late 2010s). Regarding the study in general: An earlier analysis of roughly 570 of the donors reported approximately 280 Gb of sequence data and around 120 million unique TCR beta sequences obtained from 150 million to 200 million T cells. Approximately 300 gigabases of sequencing data and around 90 million unique TCR sequences made up an early release that covered approximately 700 HLA-typed donors. Of the 398 genotyped donors, about 80% fell in the genetic ancestry cluster associated with self-reported Caucasian donors. The aim of the study was to test whether cataloging public T cell receptors could identify signatures of past pathogen exposure. The study profiled the T cell repertoires of some 610 subjects by immunosequencing and related them to cytomegalovirus serostatus. Along with the 666-subject first cohort, a separate validation cohort of over a hundred different subjects was used. The study combined high-throughput TCR immunosequencing, statistical association of individual TCRs with disease status, and machine learning to predict cytomegalovirus infection status. A later analysis re-examined previously published TCR beta repertoires from 600 to 700 donors and added high-resolution HLA genotyping to investigate patterns of TCR occurrence. Rather than drawing on any new phenotypic data, the later analysis identified candidate immune exposures from TCR beta sequences and the way those sequences occurred across donors. An earlier analysis of around 540 of the donors applied high-throughput TCR beta sequencing to assess whether each TCR beta V gene segment acted as functional or pseudogenic. Donor age, sex, ethnicity and CMV serostatus were collected together with the repertoire data. In a later genetic analysis, genome-wide SNP genotypes for about three fifths of the roughly 670 donors were used, and that subset was treated as a discovery cohort. Every discovery cohort repertoire had been produced on one sequencing platform. Both class I and class II loci were covered by HLA typing, at four-digit resolution. Typing coverage differed by locus: A, B, C, DRB1 and DQB1 were typed in about 629-640 donors, DQA1 in about 560, DPA1 in 600 to 610, and DPB1 in around 490. Because of strong linkage in the cohort, roughly five DR-DQ haplotypes were treated as single units for association and clustering. Among roughly 400 genotyped donors of the cohort, an average of about 220,000 unique TCR beta nucleotide sequences was sequenced per donor, of which 15% to 20% were non-productive.

The paper's findings and limits, for the study overall: Over 15 rarely observed V segments, including chromosome 9 orphons, were excluded from the earlier analysis of a few hundred of the donors because counts were too low. In vitro tests confirmed that a few of the cytomegalovirus-associated TCR beta chains recognize cytomegalovirus antigens. In a later analysis, around 17,000 TCR beta sequences were associated with specific HLA alleles at a false discovery rate of 0.05. Strong co-occurrence of HLA alleles, especially DR and DQ, made assigning TCR associations to individual alleles difficult. The 87-base-pair reads could not distinguish some IMGT-functional V segments, including TRBV6-2 and TRBV6-3, so those segments were excluded. Presence/absence analyses assumed roughly uniform sequencing depth across donors, an assumption that may not hold. In a later genetic analysis, fewer N-insertions in productive TCRs were reported among donors in an Asian-associated ancestry cluster than the 666-donor mean. Because HLA typing was missing for some donors at each locus, association tests included only the typed subset. A further reported finding was that TCR beta sequences accurately predicted the HLA-A and HLA-B alleles for most subjects in the first cohort. Most TCR sequences were observed very rarely across donors, whereas some public TCRs were present in many individuals. In an earlier analysis of 587 of the donors, most TCR beta V segments were observed in productive rearrangements about 87% or about 30% of the time, broadly matching IMGT annotations. Several of the top co-occurrence clusters appeared to be linked to parvovirus B19, influenza, CMV and Epstein-Barr virus, according to a later analysis. Linkage disequilibrium might explain the correlated functional status among segregating V segments, but an unknown experimental factor could not be ruled out. The only immune exposure information available for the cohort was CMV serostatus. In a later analysis, HLA-associated TCR beta chains were found to be more clonally expanded and to have lower generation probabilities than equally common non-associated chains. The authors suggested that the approach could potentially be extended to other disease states and immunological phenotypes. In a later analysis, the rate of TCR association differed among HLA loci, with DRB1 alleles having the most associated TCRs and HLA-C alleles having the fewest. A cluster of highly shared sequence variants was judged likely to represent a technical artifact of the sequencing pipeline. In this cohort, only TCR beta chains were sequenced, and detectable features were limited by the absence of alpha or paired-chain data. The classifier was reported to diagnose cytomegalovirus status with high specificity and sensitivity in both the original cohort and the validation cohort. In a later analysis, most CMV-associated TCR beta chains were found to appear HLA-restricted, with HLA associations seemingly driven largely by CMV exposure. The study gave a list of under 200 TCR beta chains associated with cytomegalovirus. In a later genetic analysis, a missense DCLRE1C variant was associated with V-gene and J-gene trimming of TCR beta chains, and the association was replicated in an independent cohort.

The cohort consisted of fewer than 700 healthy bone marrow donors. All cohort members were sampled while nominally healthy, although unrecorded immune exposures were likely present. The donor was CMV seronegative and belonged to the group of around 350 seronegative cohort members. Each donor provided a peripheral blood sample, and peripheral blood mononuclear cells were used for TCR beta sequencing. The Qiagen DNeasy Blood Extraction Kit was used to extract genomic DNA from the blood cell samples. The clonotype was recovered from a man under 40 in good health and CMV-seronegative. Sequencing used PBMCs. Recombination connected TRBV28 to TRBJ2-1; perhaps TRBD2 is the D gene, with 6 bases matching. The nucleotides read TGTGCCAGCAGTTCCGGGCTGCGGGGGTTCTTC. It specifies CASSSGLRGFF.